The source of this T cell receptor beta chain is a study of blood T cells in healthy people across ages. Whole-study context: About one barcoded beta molecule per two T cells came from capture by template switching. Study outcomes and limitations: Investigators viewed diversity estimates from one million T cells as underestimates, the study reported. The fall in TCR beta diversity per million T cells was roughly linear with age.

This clonotype was counted ten times or more. Its antigen is currently unknown. Isolation recovered at least 6 million PBMCs from every sample. Together with a sample-barcoded 5' primer, a J-beta primer mix was included in a second PCR lasting roughly 6 to 12 cycles. TCRdb called the 5' RACE reads again in MiXCR, with one record for every CDR3 protein. Of about 810,000 distinct CDR3 sequences in the sample, around 34% are singletons; the top ten hold 13%. CDR3 length: 16 residues. V shed 4 bases, J shed 7 bases, and the junction held 11 bases outside the gene matches. The germline CDR1 and CDR2 sequences are SGHRS and YFSETQ.

The chain employs TRBV5-1 and TRBJ2-3; TRBD2 matches at 11 bases. This receptor was taken from a man between 18 and 29 years old in good health. The source material was blood. The CDR3 loop is CASSPGPSGGRNTQYF. CDR3 DNA sequence: TGCGCCAGCAGCCCCGGACCTAGCGGGGGGAGGAATACGCAGTATTTT.